This TCR beta chain was retrieved from a study of OX40 agonist ivuxolimab in advanced cancers. Study background: Ivuxolimab is an agonistic anti-OX40 (CD134) antibody, and patients were treated with it.

Regarding the study as a whole: By week 6 at 0.1 to 3.0 mg/kg, blood CD4+ and CD8+ T cells had expanded clonally.

Generated by immunoSEQ multiplex PCR, the TCRdb table keeps only in-frame clones and is missing some. The data hold about 62,000 clones, with roughly 85% observed a single time. Concerning this clone itself: Its cognate antigen is unknown. The identical CDR3 is also encoded by other nucleotide sequences in the sample.

The sequences come from CD4+ or CD8+ T cells sorted from blood, collected in a trial of the OX40 agonist ivuxolimab. The source of this sequence is an adult with an advanced solid tumor such as melanoma, head and neck, liver or kidney cancer.

The CDR3 DNA reads TGTGCCAGCAGCTCAACAGGGGGAGCAAACGACGAGCAGTACTTC. Its translation is CASSSTGGANDEQYF. The chain carries TRBV7-9 and TRBJ2-7; 8 bases are a match to TRBD1. Germline values: CDR1 SEHNR, CDR2 FQNEAQ (reference sequence). Trimming took 4 bases from V and 5 from J; bases not matched to a gene: 10. There are 15 residues in the CDR3.